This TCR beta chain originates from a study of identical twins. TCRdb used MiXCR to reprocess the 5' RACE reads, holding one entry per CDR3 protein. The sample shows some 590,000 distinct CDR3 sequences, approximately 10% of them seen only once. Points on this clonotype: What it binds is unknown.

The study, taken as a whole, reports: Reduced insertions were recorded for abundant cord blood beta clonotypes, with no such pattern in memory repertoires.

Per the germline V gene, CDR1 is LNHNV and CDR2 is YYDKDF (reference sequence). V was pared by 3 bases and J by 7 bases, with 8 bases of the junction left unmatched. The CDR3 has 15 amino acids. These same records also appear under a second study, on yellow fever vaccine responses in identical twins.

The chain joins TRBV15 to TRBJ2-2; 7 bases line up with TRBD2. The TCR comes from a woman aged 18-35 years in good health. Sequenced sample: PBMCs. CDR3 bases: TGTGCCACCAGCAGGGCCATAGCGGGTGGCGGGGAGCTGTTTTTT. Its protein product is CATSRAIAGGGELFF. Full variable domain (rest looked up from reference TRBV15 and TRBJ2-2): DAMVIQNPRYQVTQFGKPVTLSCSQTLNHNVMYWYQQKSSQAPKLLFHYYDKDFNNEADTPDNFQSRRPNTSFCFLDIRSPGLGDTAMYLCATSRAIAGGGELFFGEGSRLTVL.